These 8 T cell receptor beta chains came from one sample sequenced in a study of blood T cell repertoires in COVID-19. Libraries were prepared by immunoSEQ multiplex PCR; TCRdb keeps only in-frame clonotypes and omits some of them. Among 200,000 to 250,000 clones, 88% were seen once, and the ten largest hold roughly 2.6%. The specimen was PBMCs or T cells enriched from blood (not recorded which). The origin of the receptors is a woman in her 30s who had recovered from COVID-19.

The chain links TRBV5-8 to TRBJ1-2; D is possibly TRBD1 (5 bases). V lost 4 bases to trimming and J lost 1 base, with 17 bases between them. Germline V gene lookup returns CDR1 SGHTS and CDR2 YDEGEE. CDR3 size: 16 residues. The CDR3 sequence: CASSPGGFSLNYGYTF. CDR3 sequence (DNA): TGTGCCAGCAGCCCGGGGGGTTTCAGCCTTAACTATGGCTACACCTTC.

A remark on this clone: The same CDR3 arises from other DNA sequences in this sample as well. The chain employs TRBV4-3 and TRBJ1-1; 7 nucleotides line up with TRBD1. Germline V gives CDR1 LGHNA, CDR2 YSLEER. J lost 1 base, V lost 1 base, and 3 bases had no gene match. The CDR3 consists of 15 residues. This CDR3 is CASSQGTGWNTEAFF. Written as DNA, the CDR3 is TGCGCCAGCAGCCAAGGGACAGGATGGAACACTGAAGCTTTCTTT.

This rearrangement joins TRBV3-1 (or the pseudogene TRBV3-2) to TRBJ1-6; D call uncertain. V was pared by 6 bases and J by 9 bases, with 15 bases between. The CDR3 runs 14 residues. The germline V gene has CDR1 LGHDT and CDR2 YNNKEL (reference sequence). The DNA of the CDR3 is TGTGCCAGCAGGGGCACCGCCAAGACTTCACCCCTCCACTTT. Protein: CASRGTAKTSPLHF.

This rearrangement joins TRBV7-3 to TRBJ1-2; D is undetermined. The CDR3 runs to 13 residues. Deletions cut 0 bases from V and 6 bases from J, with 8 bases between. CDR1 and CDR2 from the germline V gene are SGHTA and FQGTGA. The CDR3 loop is CASSLTEGHGYTF. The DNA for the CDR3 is TGTGCCAGCAGCTTAACGGAGGGTCATGGCTACACCTTC.

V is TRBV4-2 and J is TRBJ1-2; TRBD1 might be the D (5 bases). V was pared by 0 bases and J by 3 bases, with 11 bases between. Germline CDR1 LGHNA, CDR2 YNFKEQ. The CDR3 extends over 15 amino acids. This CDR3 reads CASSQDRQYYYGYTF. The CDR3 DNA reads TGTGCCAGCAGCCAAGATCGACAGTATTACTATGGCTACACCTTC.

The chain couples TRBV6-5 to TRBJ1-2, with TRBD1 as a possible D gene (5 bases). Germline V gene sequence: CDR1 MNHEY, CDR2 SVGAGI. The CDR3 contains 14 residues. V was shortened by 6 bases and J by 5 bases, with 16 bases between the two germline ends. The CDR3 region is CASSPGLLRYGYTF. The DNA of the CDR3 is TGTGCCAGCAGCCCGGGACTCCTACGTTATGGCTACACCTTC.

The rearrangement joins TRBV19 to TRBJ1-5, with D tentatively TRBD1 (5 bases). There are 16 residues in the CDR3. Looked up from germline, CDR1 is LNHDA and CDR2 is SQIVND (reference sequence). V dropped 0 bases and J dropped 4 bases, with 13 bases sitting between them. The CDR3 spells CASSIEGRGFNQPQHF. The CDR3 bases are TGTGCCAGTAGTATAGAGGGGAGGGGATTTAATCAGCCCCAGCATTTT.

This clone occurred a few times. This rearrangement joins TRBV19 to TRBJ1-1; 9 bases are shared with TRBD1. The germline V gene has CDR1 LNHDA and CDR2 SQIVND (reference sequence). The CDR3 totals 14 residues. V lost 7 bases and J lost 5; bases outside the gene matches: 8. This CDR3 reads CASNFGTGKTEAFF. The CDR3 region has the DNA TGTGCCAGTAATTTCGGGACAGGGAAAACTGAAGCTTTCTTT.